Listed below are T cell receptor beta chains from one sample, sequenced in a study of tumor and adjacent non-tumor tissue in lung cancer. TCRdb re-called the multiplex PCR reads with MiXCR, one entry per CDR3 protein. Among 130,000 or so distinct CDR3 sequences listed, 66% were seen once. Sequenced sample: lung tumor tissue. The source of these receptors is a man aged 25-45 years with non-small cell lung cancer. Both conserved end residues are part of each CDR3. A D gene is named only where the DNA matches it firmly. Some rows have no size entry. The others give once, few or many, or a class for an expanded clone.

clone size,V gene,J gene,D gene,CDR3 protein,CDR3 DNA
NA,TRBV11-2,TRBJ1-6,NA,CTSSPAYGNSPLHF,TGTACCAGCAGCCCGGCATATGGCAATTCACCCCTCCACTTT
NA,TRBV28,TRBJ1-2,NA,CASSPPGTAVVEDYTF,TGTGCCAGCAGTCCCCCCGGGACGGCCGTGGTGGAGGACTACACCTTC
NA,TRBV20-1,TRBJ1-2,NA,CSASVGVGSYTF,TGCAGTGCTAGTGTAGGGGTAGGCAGCTACACCTTC
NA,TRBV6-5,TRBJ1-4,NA,CADSKTELREKLFF,TGTGCCGACAGTAAAACAGAGTTGCGTGAAAAACTGTTTTTT
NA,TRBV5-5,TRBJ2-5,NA,CASSLQPTEETQYF,TGTGCCAGCAGCTTACAGCCTACCGAGGAGACCCAGTACTTC
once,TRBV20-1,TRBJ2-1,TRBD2,CSVGGRAMNEQFF,TGCAGTGTGGGCGGGAGGGCCATGAACGAACAGTTCTTC
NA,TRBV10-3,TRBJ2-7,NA,CSISEAVGHYEQYF,TGTTCCATCAGTGAGGCAGTTGGACACTACGAGCAGTACTTC
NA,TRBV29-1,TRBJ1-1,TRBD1,CSVRDRGDSGAFF,TGCAGCGTTCGAGACAGGGGAGACTCTGGAGCTTTCTTT
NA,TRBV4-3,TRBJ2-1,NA,CARSQDSSSYNERFF,TGCGCCCGCAGCCAAGACAGTTCCTCCTACAATGAGCGGTTCTTC
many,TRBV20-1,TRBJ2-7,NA,CSAPGPGYEQYF,TGCAGTGCGCCAGGGCCCGGCTACGAGCAGTACTTC
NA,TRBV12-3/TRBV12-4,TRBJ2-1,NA,CASAYRDPVDEHFF,TGTGCCAGCGCATACCGGGACCCCGTCGATGAGCACTTCTTC
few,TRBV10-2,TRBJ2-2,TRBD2,CASTLAGANTGELFF,TGCGCCAGCACCCTAGCGGGGGCGAACACCGGGGAGCTGTTTTTT
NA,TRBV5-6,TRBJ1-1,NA,CASSLGAQARETEAFF,TGTGCCAGCAGCTTGGGGGCACAGGCGAGGGAGACTGAAGCTTTCTTT
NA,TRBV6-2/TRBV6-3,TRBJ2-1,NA,CAISYSIFDIEQFF,TGTGCCATCAGTTACTCCATTTTTGACATTGAGCAGTTCTTC
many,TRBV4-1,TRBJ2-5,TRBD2,CASSPTTGGQETQYF,TGCGCCAGCAGCCCGACAACGGGGGGACAAGAGACCCAGTACTTC
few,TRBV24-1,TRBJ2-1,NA,CATSTEYNEQFF,TGTGCCACCTCGACAGAATACAATGAGCAGTTCTTC
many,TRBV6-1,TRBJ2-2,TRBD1,CASIQGTVPTGELFF,TGTGCCAGCATTCAAGGGACAGTCCCAACCGGGGAGCTGTTTTTT
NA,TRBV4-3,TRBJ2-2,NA,CVSSQEGTSRGNAGELFF,TGCGTCAGCAGCCAAGAGGGAACTAGTCGGGGTAACGCCGGGGAGCTGTTTTTT
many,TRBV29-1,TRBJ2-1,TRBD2,CSVRGSSGRDLSYNEQFF,TGCAGCGTCAGGGGTAGCAGCGGGAGGGACCTCTCCTACAATGAGCAGTTCTTC
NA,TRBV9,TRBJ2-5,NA,CASSAYSGWREETQYF,TGTGCCAGCAGCGCATACTCCGGATGGAGGGAAGAGACCCAGTACTTC
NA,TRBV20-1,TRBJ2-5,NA,CSASPDSEENQYF,TGCAGTGCGAGCCCGGATAGCGAAGAGAACCAGTACTTC
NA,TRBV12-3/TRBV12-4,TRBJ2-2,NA,CASTYGNIGELSF,TGTGCCAGCACCTACGGAAACATCGGGGAGCTGTCTTTT
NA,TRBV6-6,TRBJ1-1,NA,CASSLTTGEAFF,TGTGCCAGCAGCCTCACTACAGGGGAAGCTTTCTTT
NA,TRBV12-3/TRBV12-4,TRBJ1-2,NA,CASSLALSDGYTF,TGTGCCAGTAGTTTAGCGCTGTCGGATGGCTACACCTTC
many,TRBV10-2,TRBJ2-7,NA,CASSDGQIPYEQYF,TGCGCCAGCAGTGATGGGCAGATACCCTACGAGCAGTACTTC
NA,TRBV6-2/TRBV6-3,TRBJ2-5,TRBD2,CASSYVTSEVRTQYF,TGTGCCAGCAGTTACGTGACTAGCGAAGTGAGGACCCAGTACTTC
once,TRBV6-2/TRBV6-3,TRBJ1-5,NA,CASRPNGVDQPQHF,TGTGCCAGCAGACCGAACGGGGTGGATCAGCCCCAGCATTTT
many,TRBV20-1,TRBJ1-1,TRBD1,CSARTGYYTEAFF,TGCAGTGCGCGGACAGGGTACTACACTGAAGCTTTCTTT
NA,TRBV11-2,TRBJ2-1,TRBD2,CSNSLIAGGNNEQFF,TGTTCCAACAGCCTTATTGCGGGAGGGAATAATGAGCAGTTCTTC
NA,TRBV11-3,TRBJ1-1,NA,CLSSSAGGPEAFF,TGTCTCAGCAGCTCGGCGGGGGGCCCTGAAGCTTTCTTT
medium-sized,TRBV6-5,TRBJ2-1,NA,CASSYSPLVNEQFF,TGTGCCAGCAGTTACTCGCCACTAGTCAATGAGCAGTTCTTC
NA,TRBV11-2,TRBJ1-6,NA,CASSWGTGANSTLHF,NA
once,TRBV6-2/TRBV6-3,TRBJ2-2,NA,CVSTAFVDTGELFF,TGTGTCAGTACGGCCTTTGTTGACACCGGGGAGCTGTTTTTT
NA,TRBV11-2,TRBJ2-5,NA,CASSLGLSLETQYF,TGTGCCAGCAGCTTGGGGTTATCCCTGGAGACCCAGTATTTC
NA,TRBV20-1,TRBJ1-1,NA,CTASPEEGLNTEALF,TGCACTGCTAGTCCCGAGGAGGGCCTGAACACTGAAGCTCTCTTT
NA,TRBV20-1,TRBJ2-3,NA,CSAQTGISTETQYF,TGCAGTGCCCAGACGGGGATTAGCACAGAAACGCAGTACTTT
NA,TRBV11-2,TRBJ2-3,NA,CASSPRVRADTHYF,TGTGCCAGTAGCCCCAGGGTGAGAGCAGATACGCATTATTTT
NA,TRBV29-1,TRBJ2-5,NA,CSVGGIVQETQYF,TGTAGCGTTGGTGGGATAGTCCAAGAGACCCAGTACTTC
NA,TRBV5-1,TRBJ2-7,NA,CASSLNQYEQYF,TGCGCCAGCAGCCTCAACCAATACGAGCAGTACTTC
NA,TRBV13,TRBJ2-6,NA,CASSLVGVPGANVLTF,TGTGCCAGCAGCTTAGTTGGGGTGCCTGGGGCCAACGTCCTGACTTTC
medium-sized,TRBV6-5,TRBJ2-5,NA,CASSPDGVQETQYF,TGTGCCAGCAGTCCCGACGGAGTACAAGAGACCCAGTACTTC
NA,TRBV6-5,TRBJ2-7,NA,CTSSFSKQMASSYGQYF,TGTACCAGCAGTTTCTCTAAACAGATGGCGAGCTCCTACGGGCAGTACTTC
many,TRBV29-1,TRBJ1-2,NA,CSINRGGGYTF,TGCAGCATCAACAGAGGTGGGGGCTACACCTTC
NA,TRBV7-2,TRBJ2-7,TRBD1,CASSLARGGGEQYF,TGTGCCAGCAGCTTAGCCCGAGGGGGCGGCGAGCAGTACTTC
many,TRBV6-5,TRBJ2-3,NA,CASREDGGDTDTQYF,TGTGCCAGCAGGGAAGATGGAGGAGACACAGATACGCAGTATTTT
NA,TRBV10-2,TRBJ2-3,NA,CASTHSVDTLYF,TGTGCCAGCACCCACTCGGTAGATACGCTGTATTTT
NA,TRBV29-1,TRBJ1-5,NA,CSSTHWDSNQPQHF,TGCAGCTCAACCCACTGGGACAGCAATCAGCCCCAGCATTTT
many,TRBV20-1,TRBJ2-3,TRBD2,CSAKGLAGAASTDTQYF,TGCAGTGCCAAGGGACTAGCGGGGGCCGCTAGCACAGATACGCAGTATTTT
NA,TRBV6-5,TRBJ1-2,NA,CVSRSGEDYGYTF,TGTGTCAGCCGTTCAGGGGAGGACTATGGCTACACATTC
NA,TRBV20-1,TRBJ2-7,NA,CSAPRHEQGYNEQYF,TGTAGTGCTCCACGACATGAGCAGGGGTACAACGAGCAGTACTTC
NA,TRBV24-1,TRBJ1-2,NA,CVTSELNTSYGYTF,TGTGTCACCAGTGAGTTGAACACTAGCTATGGCTACACCTTC
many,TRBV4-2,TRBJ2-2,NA,CASSHLGGGMGTGELFF,TGTGCCAGCAGCCACCTAGGGGGGGGAATGGGCACCGGGGAGCTGTTTTTT
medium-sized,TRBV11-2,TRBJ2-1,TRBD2,CASSFSSGSANEQFF,TGTGCCAGCAGCTTCTCCAGCGGGAGTGCGAATGAGCAGTTCTTC
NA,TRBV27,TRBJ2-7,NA,CASRQRNTYEQYF,TGTGCCAGCCGGCAGCGGAACACCTACGAGCAGTACTTC
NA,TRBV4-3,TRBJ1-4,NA,CASSLDSTNEKLFF,TGCGCCAGCAGCCTCGACTCAACTAACGAAAAACTGTTTTTT